This T cell receptor beta chain was sequenced for a study of cytomegalovirus exposure and HLA in healthy donors. Notes on this clone: What it binds is unknown.

The germline V gene encodes CDR1 SQVTM and CDR2 ANQGSEA. J lost 7 bases, V lost 4 bases, and 9 bases had no gene match. This CDR3 spans 14 amino acids. The primer mix had 60 Vbeta and 13 Jbeta primers. The method was immunoSEQ multiplex PCR; TCRdb's version includes in-frame clones alone and lacks a portion of them. There are some 120,000 clones in the sample; about 72% occur only once, and 1.6% lies in the top ten. General observations from the study: The authors considered a cluster of highly shared sequence variants likely to be a sequencing artifact. Later, TCR association rates were found to vary by HLA locus, highest for DRB1 and lowest for HLA-C. In vitro data verified a few CMV-associated chains as specific for CMV antigens.

This sequence was found in a man aged 25-40 years in good health and CMV-seropositive. The rearrangement joins TRBV29-1 to TRBJ1-4, with 7 bases identical to TRBD1. The material sequenced was PBMCs. CDR3 amino acids: CSVGLRGLGEKLFF. Written as DNA, the CDR3 is TGCAGCGTTGGGTTAAGGGGGCTGGGTGAAAAACTGTTTTTT.